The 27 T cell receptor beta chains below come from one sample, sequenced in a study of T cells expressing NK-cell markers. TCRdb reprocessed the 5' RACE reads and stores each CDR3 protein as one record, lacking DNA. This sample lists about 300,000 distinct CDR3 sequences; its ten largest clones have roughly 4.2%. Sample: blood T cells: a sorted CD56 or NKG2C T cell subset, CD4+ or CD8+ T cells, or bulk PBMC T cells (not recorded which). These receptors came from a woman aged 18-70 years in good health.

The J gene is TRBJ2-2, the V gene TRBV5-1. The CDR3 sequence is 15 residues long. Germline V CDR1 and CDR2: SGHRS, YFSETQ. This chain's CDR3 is CASSLEGTRTGELFF.

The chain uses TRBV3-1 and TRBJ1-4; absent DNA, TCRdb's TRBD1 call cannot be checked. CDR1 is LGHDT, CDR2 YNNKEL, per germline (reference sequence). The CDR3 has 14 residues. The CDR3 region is CASSPTGQEEKLFF.

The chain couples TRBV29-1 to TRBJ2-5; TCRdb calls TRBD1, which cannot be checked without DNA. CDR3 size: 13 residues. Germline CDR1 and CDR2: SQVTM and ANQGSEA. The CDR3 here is CSVEGGRRETQYF.

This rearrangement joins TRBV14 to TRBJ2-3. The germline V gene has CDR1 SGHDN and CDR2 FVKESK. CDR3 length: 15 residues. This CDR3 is CASSQEHVSTDTQYF.

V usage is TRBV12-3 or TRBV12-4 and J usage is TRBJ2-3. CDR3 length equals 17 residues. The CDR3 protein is CASSLGSTKTSTDTQYF.

The CDR3: CSVAHSSGNTIYF. V and J are TRBV29-1 and TRBJ1-3. This CDR3 spans 13 amino acids. CDR1 and CDR2 from the germline V gene are SQVTM and ANQGSEA.

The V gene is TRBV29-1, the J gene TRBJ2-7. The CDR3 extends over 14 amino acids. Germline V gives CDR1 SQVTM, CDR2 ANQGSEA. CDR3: CSVEDPGSSYEQYF.

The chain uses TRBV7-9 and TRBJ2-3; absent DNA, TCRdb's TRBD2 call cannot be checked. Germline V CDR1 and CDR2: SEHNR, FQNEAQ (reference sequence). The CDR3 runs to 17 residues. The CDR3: CASSLQGLAGSTDTQYF.

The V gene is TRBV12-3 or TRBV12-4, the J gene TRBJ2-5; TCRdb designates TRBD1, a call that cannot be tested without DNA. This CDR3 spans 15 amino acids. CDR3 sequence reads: CASSAPLGRGETQYF.

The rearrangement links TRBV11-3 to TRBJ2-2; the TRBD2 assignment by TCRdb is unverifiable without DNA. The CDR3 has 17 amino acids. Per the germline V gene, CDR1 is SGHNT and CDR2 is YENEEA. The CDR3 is CASSAPRGLVNTGELFF. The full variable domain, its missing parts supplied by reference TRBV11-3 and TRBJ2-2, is EAGVVQSPRYKIIEKKQPVAFWCNPISGHNTLYWYLQNLGQGPELLIRYENEEAVDDSQLPKDRFSAERLKGVDSTLKIQPAELGDSAVYLCASSAPRGLVNTGELFFGEGSRLTVL.

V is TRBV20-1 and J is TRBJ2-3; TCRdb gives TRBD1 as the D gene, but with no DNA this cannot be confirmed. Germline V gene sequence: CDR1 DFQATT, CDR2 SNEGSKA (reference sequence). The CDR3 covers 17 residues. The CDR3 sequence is CSARDRVSAGRGVTQYF.

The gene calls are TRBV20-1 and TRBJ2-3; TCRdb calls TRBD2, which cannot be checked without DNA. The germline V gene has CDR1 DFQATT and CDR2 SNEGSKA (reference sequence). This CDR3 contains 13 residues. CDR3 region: CSAPSGGADTQYF.

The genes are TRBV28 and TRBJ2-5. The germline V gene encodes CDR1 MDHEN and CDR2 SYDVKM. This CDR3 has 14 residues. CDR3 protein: CASRATGHQETQYF.

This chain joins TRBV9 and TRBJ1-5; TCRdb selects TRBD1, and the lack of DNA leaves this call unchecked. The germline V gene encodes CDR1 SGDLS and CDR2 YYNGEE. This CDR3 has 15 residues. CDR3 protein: CASSVGGGVGQPQHF.

CDR3 sequence: CASSPKTRGTIYNEQFF. The genes are TRBV9 and TRBJ2-1; TCRdb gives TRBD2 as the D gene, but with no DNA this cannot be confirmed. The CDR3 loop spans 17 amino acids. CDR1 is SGDLS, CDR2 YYNGEE, per germline.

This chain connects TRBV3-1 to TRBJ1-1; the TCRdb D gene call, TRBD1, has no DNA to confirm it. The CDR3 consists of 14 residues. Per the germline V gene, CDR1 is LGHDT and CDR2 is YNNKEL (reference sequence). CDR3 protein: CASRARDENTEAFF.

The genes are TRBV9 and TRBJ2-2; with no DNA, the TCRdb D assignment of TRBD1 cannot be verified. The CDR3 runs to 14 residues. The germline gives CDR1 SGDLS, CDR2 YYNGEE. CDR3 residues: CASSVWSAPGELFF.

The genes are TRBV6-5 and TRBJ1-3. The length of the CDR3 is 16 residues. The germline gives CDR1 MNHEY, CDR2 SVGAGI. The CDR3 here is CASSSPVDPSGNTIYF.

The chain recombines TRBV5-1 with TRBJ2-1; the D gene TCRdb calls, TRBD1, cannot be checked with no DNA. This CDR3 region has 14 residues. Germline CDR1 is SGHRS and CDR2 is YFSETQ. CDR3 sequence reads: CASSWAGRGNEQFF.

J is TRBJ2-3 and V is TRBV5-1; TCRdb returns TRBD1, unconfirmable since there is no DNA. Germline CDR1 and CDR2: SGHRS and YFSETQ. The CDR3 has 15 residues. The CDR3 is CASSSSTGKTDTQYF.

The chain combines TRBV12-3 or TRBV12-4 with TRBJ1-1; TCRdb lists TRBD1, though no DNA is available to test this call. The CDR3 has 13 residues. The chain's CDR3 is CASRIYTGTGAFF.

The CDR3 reads CASSIRRPETQYF. The J gene is TRBJ2-5, the V gene TRBV7-2. This CDR3 region has 13 residues. Germline V gives CDR1 SGHTA, CDR2 FQGNSA.

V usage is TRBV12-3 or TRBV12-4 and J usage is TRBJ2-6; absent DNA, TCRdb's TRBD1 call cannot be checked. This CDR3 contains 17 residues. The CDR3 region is CASSFMGESSGANVLTF.

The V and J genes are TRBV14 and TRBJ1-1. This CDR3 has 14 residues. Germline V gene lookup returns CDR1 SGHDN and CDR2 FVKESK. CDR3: CASSQASGGTEAFF. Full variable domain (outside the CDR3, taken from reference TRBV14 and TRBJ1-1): EAGVTQFPSHSVIEKGQTVTLRCDPISGHDNLYWYRRVMGKEIKFLLHFVKESKQDESGMPNNRFLAERTGGTYSTLKVQPAELEDSGVYFCASSQASGGTEAFFGQGTRLTVV.

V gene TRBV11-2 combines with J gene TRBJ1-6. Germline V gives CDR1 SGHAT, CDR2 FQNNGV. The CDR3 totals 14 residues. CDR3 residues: CASSSYSVNSPLHF. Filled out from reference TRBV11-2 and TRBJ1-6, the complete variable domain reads EAGVAQSPRYKIIEKRQSVAFWCNPISGHATLYWYQQILGQGPKLLIQFQNNGVVDDSQLPKDRFSAERLKGVDSTLKIQPAKLEDSAVYLCASSSYSVNSPLHFGNGTRLTVT.

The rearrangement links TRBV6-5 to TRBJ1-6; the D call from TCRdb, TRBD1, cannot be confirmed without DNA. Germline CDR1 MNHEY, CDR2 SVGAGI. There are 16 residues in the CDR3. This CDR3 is CASSYSFGGGDSPLHF.

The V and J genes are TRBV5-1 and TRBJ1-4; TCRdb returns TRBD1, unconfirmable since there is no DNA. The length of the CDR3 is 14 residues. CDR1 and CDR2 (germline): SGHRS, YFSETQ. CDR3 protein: CASSIRDSNEKLFF.